This T cell receptor (beta chain) was recovered during a study of a mutant IDH1 vaccine in newly diagnosed glioma. For this clone: As yet, its antigen is unknown.

V dropped 6 bases and J dropped 5 bases, with 20 bases sitting between them. Germline V gene sequence: CDR1 SGHNT, CDR2 YYREEE (reference sequence). The CDR3 has 16 amino acids. The assay was immunoSEQ multiplex PCR, and TCRdb's table has in-frame clones only and misses some. The sample shows approximately 50,000 clones, 85% to 90% of them seen only once. This sample's time point: week 35, safety follow-up. Each dose of the vaccine consisted of 300 ug of mutant IDH1 20-mer peptide, with topical imiquimod. During weeks 1, 3, 5, 7, 11, 15, 19 and 23, patients received eight vaccinations. The chain combines TRBV5-4 with TRBJ2-2; no clear D gene. The sequence derives from a woman aged 40 to 50 with glioma. The sample consisted of PBMCs, taken from a glioma patient whose treatment included an IDH1 peptide vaccine. CDR3 bases: TGTGCCAGCACCTCTTTAGGACGCCTCCGAACCGGGGAGCTGTTTTTT. It yields the protein CASTSLGRLRTGELFF. Combining the CDR3 with reference TRBV5-4 and TRBJ2-2 gives the whole variable domain ETGVTQSPTHLIKTRGQQVTLRCSSQSGHNTVSWYQQALGQGPQFIFQYYREEENGRGNFPPRFSGLQFPNYSSELNVNALELDDSALYLCASTSLGRLRTGELFFGEGSRLTVL.